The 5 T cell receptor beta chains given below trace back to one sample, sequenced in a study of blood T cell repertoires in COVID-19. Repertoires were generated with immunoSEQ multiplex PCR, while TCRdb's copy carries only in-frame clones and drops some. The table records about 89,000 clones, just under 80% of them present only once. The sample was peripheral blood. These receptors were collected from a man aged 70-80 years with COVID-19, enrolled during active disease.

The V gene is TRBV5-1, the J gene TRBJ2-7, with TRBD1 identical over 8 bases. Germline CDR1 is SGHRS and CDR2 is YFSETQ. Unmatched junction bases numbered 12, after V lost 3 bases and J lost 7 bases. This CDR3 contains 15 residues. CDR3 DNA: TGCGCCAGCAGCTCTGGCGGGACAGGCATTATGGAGCAGTACTTC. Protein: CASSSGGTGIMEQYF.

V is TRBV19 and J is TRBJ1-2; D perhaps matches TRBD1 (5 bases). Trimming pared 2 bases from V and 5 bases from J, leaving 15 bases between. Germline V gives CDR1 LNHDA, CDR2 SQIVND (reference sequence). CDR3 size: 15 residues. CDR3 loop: CASSINGRAIYGYTF. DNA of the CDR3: TGTGCCAGTAGTATAAACGGCAGGGCAATATATGGCTACACCTTC. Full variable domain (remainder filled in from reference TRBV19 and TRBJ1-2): DGGITQSPKYLFRKEGQNVTLSCEQNLNHDAMYWYRQDPGQGLRLIYYSQIVNDFQKGDIAEGYSVSREKKESFPLTVTSAQKNPTAFYLCASSINGRAIYGYTFGSGTRLTVV.

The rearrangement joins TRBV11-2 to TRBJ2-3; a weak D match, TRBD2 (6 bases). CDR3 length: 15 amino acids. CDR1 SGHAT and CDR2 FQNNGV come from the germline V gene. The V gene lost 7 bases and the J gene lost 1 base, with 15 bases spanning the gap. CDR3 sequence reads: CASTIRDSRTDTQYF. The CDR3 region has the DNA TGTGCCAGCACAATCCGGGACTCCCGCACAGATACGCAGTATTTT.

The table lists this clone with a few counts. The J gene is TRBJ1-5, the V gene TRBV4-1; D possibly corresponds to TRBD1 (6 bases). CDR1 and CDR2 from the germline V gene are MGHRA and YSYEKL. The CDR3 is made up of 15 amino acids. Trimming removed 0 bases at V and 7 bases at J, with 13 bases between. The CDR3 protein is CASSQDKGQGQPQHF. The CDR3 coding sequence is TGCGCCAGCAGCCAAGATAAAGGCCAGGGGCAGCCCCAGCATTTT.

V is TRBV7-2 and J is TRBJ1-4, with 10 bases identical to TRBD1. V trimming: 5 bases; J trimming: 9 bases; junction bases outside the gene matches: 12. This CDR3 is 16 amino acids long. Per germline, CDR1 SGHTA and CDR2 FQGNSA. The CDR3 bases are TGTGCCAGCAGCCCTTCTTCGACAGGGGGCGAGAAAAAACTGTTTTTT. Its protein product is CASSPSSTGGEKKLFF.